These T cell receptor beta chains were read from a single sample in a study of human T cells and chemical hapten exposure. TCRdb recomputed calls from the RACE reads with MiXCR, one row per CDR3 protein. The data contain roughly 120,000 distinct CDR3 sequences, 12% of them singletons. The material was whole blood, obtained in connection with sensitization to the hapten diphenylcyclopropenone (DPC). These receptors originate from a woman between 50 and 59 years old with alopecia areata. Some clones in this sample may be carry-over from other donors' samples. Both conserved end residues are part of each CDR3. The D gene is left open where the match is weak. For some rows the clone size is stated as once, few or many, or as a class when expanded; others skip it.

cdr3_nt: TGTGCCAGCAGTGTCCTTCTAGGCAGGGCAGATACGCAGTATTTT
cdr3_aa: CASSVLLGRADTQYF
clone_size: few
v_call: TRBV12-3/TRBV12-4
j_call: TRBJ2-3
d_call: NA

cdr3_nt: TGTGCCAGCAGTTTGGCAGGGGCTCGCACAGATACGCAGTATTTT
cdr3_aa: CASSLAGARTDTQYF
clone_size: few
v_call: TRBV12-3/TRBV12-4
j_call: TRBJ2-3
d_call: NA

cdr3_nt: TGCGCCAGCAGCTGGCCGGGCCCAAACGAAAAACTGTTTTTT
cdr3_aa: CASSWPGPNEKLFF
clone_size: NA
v_call: TRBV5-1
j_call: TRBJ1-4
d_call: NA

cdr3_nt: TGTGCCAGCAGGCTATCACAGGGGGGGACTAACACTGAAGCTTTCTTT
cdr3_aa: CASRLSQGGTNTEAFF
clone_size: NA
v_call: TRBV28
j_call: TRBJ1-1
d_call: TRBD1

cdr3_nt: TGTGCCAGCAGCTTAGGCTTTATAGCGGGAAGCCAAGAGACCCAGTACTTC
cdr3_aa: CASSLGFIAGSQETQYF
clone_size: many
v_call: TRBV7-6
j_call: TRBJ2-5
d_call: TRBD2

cdr3_nt: TGTGCCAGCAGCTTGGATAGGCTCTGGACTGAAGCTTTCTTT
cdr3_aa: CASSLDRLWTEAFF
clone_size: NA
v_call: TRBV5-6
j_call: TRBJ1-1
d_call: NA

cdr3_nt: TGCAGTGCCCATAGACGTGGCTACACCTTC
cdr3_aa: CSAHRRGYTF
clone_size: few
v_call: TRBV20-1
j_call: TRBJ1-2
d_call: NA

cdr3_nt: TGTGCCAGCAGTCCCGGGACCAACGAGCAGTACTTC
cdr3_aa: CASSPGTNEQYF
clone_size: NA
v_call: TRBV28
j_call: TRBJ2-7
d_call: NA

cdr3_nt: TGTGCCAGCAGTTTCCCGGGCTATTCTGAAGCTTTCTTT
cdr3_aa: CASSFPGYSEAFF
clone_size: NA
v_call: TRBV28
j_call: TRBJ1-1
d_call: NA

cdr3_nt: TGTGCCAGCAGCTTAGCCCCAGAAATAGATACGCAGTATTTT
cdr3_aa: CASSLAPEIDTQYF
clone_size: many
v_call: TRBV7-6
j_call: TRBJ2-3
d_call: NA

cdr3_nt: TGCAGTGCTAGAGATCCCGGAATCTCCTACAATGAGCAGTTCTTC
cdr3_aa: CSARDPGISYNEQFF
clone_size: few
v_call: TRBV20-1
j_call: TRBJ2-1
d_call: NA

cdr3_nt: TGCAGTGCTCGAGACAGGGACTACGAGCAGTACTTC
cdr3_aa: CSARDRDYEQYF
clone_size: NA
v_call: TRBV20-1
j_call: TRBJ2-7
d_call: TRBD1

cdr3_nt: TGCAGCGTTGGCGTTTCGGGGGTGAACACTGAAGCTTTCTTT
cdr3_aa: CSVGVSGVNTEAFF
clone_size: few
v_call: TRBV29-1
j_call: TRBJ1-1
d_call: NA

cdr3_nt: TGCAGCGTCCCCAAGGGCGGGAAAGAAGCTTTCTTT
cdr3_aa: CSVPKGGKEAFF
clone_size: many
v_call: TRBV29-1
j_call: TRBJ1-1
d_call: NA

cdr3_nt: TGCAGTGCTAGAGTACAAATCGGAATCGAGCAGTACTTC
cdr3_aa: CSARVQIGIEQYF
clone_size: NA
v_call: TRBV20-1
j_call: TRBJ2-7
d_call: NA

cdr3_nt: TGTGCCAGCAGCCCTGGGGACTCCGCTTGGATCTACAATGAGCAGTTCTTC
cdr3_aa: CASSPGDSAWIYNEQFF
clone_size: many
v_call: TRBV7-2
j_call: TRBJ2-1
d_call: NA

cdr3_nt: TGCAGCGGATCGGGAGGAGGGGAGACCCAGTACTTC
cdr3_aa: CSGSGGGETQYF
clone_size: many
v_call: TRBV29-1
j_call: TRBJ2-5
d_call: TRBD2

cdr3_nt: TGTGCCAGCAGCACAAGGCGGGGGGCCTATAGCAATCAGCCCCAGCATTTT
cdr3_aa: CASSTRRGAYSNQPQHF
clone_size: NA
v_call: TRBV7-2
j_call: TRBJ1-5
d_call: NA

cdr3_nt: TGTGCCAGCAGTTTTGGGCTAGCGGTTAAGGCAGATACGCAGTATTTT
cdr3_aa: CASSFGLAVKADTQYF
clone_size: NA
v_call: TRBV12-3/TRBV12-4
j_call: TRBJ2-3
d_call: TRBD2

cdr3_nt: TGTGCCAGCAGCCAAACCGGTGGGGGTAGCGGGAGCTACGAGCAGTACTTC
cdr3_aa: CASSQTGGGSGSYEQYF
clone_size: NA
v_call: TRBV4-2
j_call: TRBJ2-7
d_call: TRBD2

cdr3_nt: TGTGCCAGCAGTTTTTCTAGCGGGGGCCTGAACACCGGGGAGCTGTTTTTT
cdr3_aa: CASSFSSGGLNTGELFF
clone_size: many
v_call: TRBV27
j_call: TRBJ2-2
d_call: TRBD2

cdr3_nt: TGTGCCAGCAGTTTTTTACGGACGATAAAAAACATTCAGTACTTC
cdr3_aa: CASSFLRTIKNIQYF
clone_size: NA
v_call: TRBV28
j_call: TRBJ2-4
d_call: NA

cdr3_nt: TGCGCCAGCAGTGAGACGGACAGCGAAGCTTTCTTT
cdr3_aa: CASSETDSEAFF
clone_size: NA
v_call: TRBV10-1
j_call: TRBJ1-1
d_call: NA

cdr3_nt: TGTGCCAGCAGCTTACCCCTTTTCGGGAGCTTTTTGGGAAACTCCTACAATGAGCAGTTCTTC
cdr3_aa: CASSLPLFGSFLGNSYNEQFF
clone_size: few
v_call: TRBV7-2
j_call: TRBJ2-1
d_call: NA

cdr3_nt: TGCAGCGCCTACACTGCTGGAAACACCATATATTTT
cdr3_aa: CSAYTAGNTIYF
clone_size: NA
v_call: TRBV29-1
j_call: TRBJ1-3
d_call: NA

cdr3_nt: TGCGCCAGCAGCCAAAGTGAACAGCGGAACTACGAGCAGTACTTC
cdr3_aa: CASSQSEQRNYEQYF
clone_size: many
v_call: TRBV4-1
j_call: TRBJ2-7
d_call: NA

cdr3_nt: TGTGCCAGCAGCGTATTCGGGGCAGGGGACGAGCAGTACTTC
cdr3_aa: CASSVFGAGDEQYF
clone_size: NA
v_call: TRBV9
j_call: TRBJ2-7
d_call: NA

cdr3_nt: TGTGCCAGCAGCTTAATGGAGGGCAACTATGGCTACACCTTC
cdr3_aa: CASSLMEGNYGYTF
clone_size: NA
v_call: TRBV7-2
j_call: TRBJ1-2
d_call: NA

cdr3_nt: TGTGCCAGCAGTTTCCGGACAGGGGAAGCTGAAGCTTTCTTT
cdr3_aa: CASSFRTGEAEAFF
clone_size: few
v_call: TRBV25-1
j_call: TRBJ1-1
d_call: TRBD1

cdr3_nt: TGTGCCAGCAGCTTTGGGCGGGAGAGACGGGCTACGCAGTATTTT
cdr3_aa: CASSFGRERRATQYF
clone_size: once
v_call: TRBV7-2
j_call: TRBJ2-3
d_call: TRBD2

cdr3_nt: TGTGCCAGCAGCTTACTGGGAGAGACCCAGTACTTC
cdr3_aa: CASSLLGETQYF
clone_size: NA
v_call: TRBV11-2
j_call: TRBJ2-5
d_call: NA

cdr3_nt: TGTGCCAGCTCACCAAATGTATACGAGCAGTACTTC
cdr3_aa: CASSPNVYEQYF
clone_size: many
v_call: TRBV18
j_call: TRBJ2-7
d_call: NA

cdr3_nt: TGTGCCAGCAGTGAAGCGAGGGGGAACACCGGGGAGCTGTTTTTT
cdr3_aa: CASSEARGNTGELFF
clone_size: NA
v_call: TRBV2
j_call: TRBJ2-2
d_call: NA

cdr3_nt: TGTGCCAGCAGCCAAGCGAGTAGCGGGAGAGGAACCTACAATGAGCAGTTCTTC
cdr3_aa: CASSQASSGRGTYNEQFF
clone_size: few
v_call: TRBV3-1
j_call: TRBJ2-1
d_call: TRBD2

cdr3_nt: TGTGCCAGCTCAACACGGTATGGGGGTCATGATACGCAGTATTTT
cdr3_aa: CASSTRYGGHDTQYF
clone_size: NA
v_call: TRBV18
j_call: TRBJ2-3
d_call: NA

cdr3_nt: TGTGCCAGCAGAAAAGGGGGCTCGGACACTGAAGCTTTCTTT
cdr3_aa: CASRKGGSDTEAFF
clone_size: NA
v_call: TRBV28
j_call: TRBJ1-1
d_call: TRBD1

cdr3_nt: TGCAGCGTTGAAGTCGACAGGACCTATGGCTACACCTTC
cdr3_aa: CSVEVDRTYGYTF
clone_size: NA
v_call: TRBV29-1
j_call: TRBJ1-2
d_call: NA

cdr3_nt: TGTGCCAGCAGCCAAGATAGACAGGTTGAACAGCCCCAGCATTTT
cdr3_aa: CASSQDRQVEQPQHF
clone_size: few
v_call: TRBV4-2
j_call: TRBJ1-5
d_call: NA

cdr3_nt: TGCAGTGCGGCTAGCGGGGGGACGAGCTCCTACAATGAGCAGTTCTTC
cdr3_aa: CSAASGGTSSYNEQFF
clone_size: few
v_call: TRBV20-1
j_call: TRBJ2-1
d_call: TRBD2

cdr3_nt: TGCGCCAGCAGCTGGACAGGGGGCTGGGACGAGCAGTACTTC
cdr3_aa: CASSWTGGWDEQYF
clone_size: many
v_call: TRBV5-1
j_call: TRBJ2-7
d_call: TRBD1

cdr3_nt: TGTGCCATCAACCGCGGGACAGAATACAATGAGCAGTTCTTC
cdr3_aa: CAINRGTEYNEQFF
clone_size: many
v_call: TRBV10-3
j_call: TRBJ2-1
d_call: NA

cdr3_nt: TGTGCCAGCAGCTTGGGGTTGGCCGGGGAGCTGTTTTTT
cdr3_aa: CASSLGLAGELFF
clone_size: few
v_call: TRBV7-9
j_call: TRBJ2-2
d_call: NA

cdr3_nt: TGTGCCAGCAGCTTAGTTGTAGGGTTGAACACTGAAGCTTTCTTT
cdr3_aa: CASSLVVGLNTEAFF
clone_size: NA
v_call: TRBV7-2
j_call: TRBJ1-1
d_call: NA

cdr3_nt: TGCAGTGCTGAACTTCCACATGCAGGTCTAGGGGGCACAGATACGCAGTATTTT
cdr3_aa: CSAELPHAGLGGTDTQYF
clone_size: many
v_call: TRBV20-1
j_call: TRBJ2-3
d_call: NA

cdr3_nt: TGTGCCAGCAGTCCCGCCGGGACAGGGCAGTTCTTC
cdr3_aa: CASSPAGTGQFF
clone_size: few
v_call: TRBV6-6
j_call: TRBJ2-1
d_call: TRBD1

cdr3_nt: TGTGCCAGCAGTTACCGGGCGGGGCAGCCCTACGAGCAGTACTTC
cdr3_aa: CASSYRAGQPYEQYF
clone_size: many
v_call: TRBV6-5
j_call: TRBJ2-7
d_call: NA

cdr3_nt: TGCGCCAGCAGCTTGGGGACCGGGACAGATAATTCACCCCTCCACTTT
cdr3_aa: CASSLGTGTDNSPLHF
clone_size: NA
v_call: TRBV5-1
j_call: TRBJ1-6
d_call: TRBD1

cdr3_nt: TGTGCCATCAACAGGGACAGGGATCTCGACGAGCAGTACTTC
cdr3_aa: CAINRDRDLDEQYF
clone_size: NA
v_call: TRBV10-3
j_call: TRBJ2-7
d_call: TRBD1

cdr3_nt: TGTGCCAGCAGCTTGGGCAGCCTCTCTGGAAACACCATATATTTT
cdr3_aa: CASSLGSLSGNTIYF
clone_size: NA
v_call: TRBV7-2
j_call: TRBJ1-3
d_call: NA

cdr3_nt: TGTGCCACCAGTTCATTGGAGGGACAGCCCCAGCATTTT
cdr3_aa: CATSSLEGQPQHF
clone_size: few
v_call: TRBV24-1
j_call: TRBJ1-5
d_call: NA

cdr3_nt: TGTGCCAGCAGTTTAGACGGACGCCAAGAGACCCAGTACTTC
cdr3_aa: CASSLDGRQETQYF
clone_size: many
v_call: TRBV11-2
j_call: TRBJ2-5
d_call: NA

cdr3_nt: TGTGCCAGCAGCCGTGTGGGGCTGTTTTTT
cdr3_aa: CASSRVGLFF
clone_size: many
v_call: TRBV11-2
j_call: TRBJ2-2
d_call: NA

cdr3_nt: TGTGCCAGCAGCCATCCCGGGGGGAAAGTGTTTTTT
cdr3_aa: CASSHPGGKVFF
clone_size: NA
v_call: TRBV3-1
j_call: TRBJ1-4
d_call: NA

cdr3_nt: TGTGCCAGCTCACCCCCTGTGGCGGGAGGCTCCTACGAGCAGTACTTC
cdr3_aa: CASSPPVAGGSYEQYF
clone_size: few
v_call: TRBV18
j_call: TRBJ2-7
d_call: TRBD2